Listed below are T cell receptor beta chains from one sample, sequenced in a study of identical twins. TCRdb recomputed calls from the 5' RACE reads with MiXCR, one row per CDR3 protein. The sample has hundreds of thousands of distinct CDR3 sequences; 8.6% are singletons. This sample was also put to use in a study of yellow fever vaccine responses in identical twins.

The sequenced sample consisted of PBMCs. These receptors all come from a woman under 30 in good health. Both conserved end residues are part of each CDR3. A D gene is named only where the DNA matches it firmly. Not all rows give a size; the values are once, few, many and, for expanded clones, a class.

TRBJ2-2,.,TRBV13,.,CASSQDRGSWLAGERDTGELFF,TGTGCCAGCAGCCAGGACAGGGGGTCGTGGCTAGCGGGAGAGAGAGACACCGGGGAGCTGTTTTTT
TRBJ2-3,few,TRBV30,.,CAWSVVTGNTDTQYF,TGTGCCTGGAGTGTGGTGACTGGGAACACAGATACGCAGTATTTT
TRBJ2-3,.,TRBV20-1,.,CCARDQGEQLTDTQYF,TGCTGTGCTAGAGATCAAGGAGAACAGCTCACAGATACGCAGTATTTT
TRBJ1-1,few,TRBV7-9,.,CAGTKGEATEAFF,TGTGCCGGAACCAAAGGGGAGGCCACTGAAGCTTTCTTT
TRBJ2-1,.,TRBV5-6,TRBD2,CASSLGLAGVGYNEQFF,TGTGCCAGCAGCTTGGGACTAGCGGGAGTGGGCTACAATGAGCAGTTCTTC
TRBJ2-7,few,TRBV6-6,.,CASSSQGIDEQYF,TGTGCCAGCAGTTCTCAGGGGATTGACGAGCAGTACTTC
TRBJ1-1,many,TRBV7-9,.,CASSFGEATEAFF,TGTGCCAGCAGCTTTGGGGAGGCGACTGAAGCTTTCTTT
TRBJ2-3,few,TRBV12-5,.,CASGQPAGTDTQYF,TGTGCTAGTGGCCAACCCGCCGGGACAGATACGCAGTATTTT
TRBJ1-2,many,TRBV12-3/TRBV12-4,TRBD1,CASSLKSGQVPYGYTF,TGTGCCAGCAGTTTAAAGTCGGGACAGGTCCCTTATGGCTACACCTTC
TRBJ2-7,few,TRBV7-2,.,CASSWGLGPYEQYF,TGTGCCAGCAGCTGGGGTTTAGGGCCCTACGAGCAGTACTTC
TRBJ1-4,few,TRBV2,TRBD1,CASSGQGVVLDEKLFF,TGTGCCAGTTCGGGACAGGGAGTCGTACTGGATGAAAAACTGTTTTTT
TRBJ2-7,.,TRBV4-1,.,CASSQESRAAYEQYF,TGCGCCAGCAGCCAAGAATCCAGAGCTGCCTACGAGCAGTACTTC
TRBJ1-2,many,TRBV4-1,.,CASSLLRGENYGYTF,TGCGCCAGCAGCCTTCTCAGGGGCGAAAACTATGGCTACACCTTC
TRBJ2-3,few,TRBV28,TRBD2,CASSFDPSGSTDTQYF,TGTGCCAGCAGTTTTGATCCTAGCGGGTCCACAGATACGCAGTATTTT
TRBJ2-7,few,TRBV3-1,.,CASSRGISYEQYF,TGTGCCAGCAGCCGCGGCATCTCCTACGAGCAGTACTTC
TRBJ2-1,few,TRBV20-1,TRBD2,CSAPSPSGIIYNEQFF,TGCAGTGCCCCCTCACCCAGCGGGATCATCTACAATGAGCAGTTCTTC
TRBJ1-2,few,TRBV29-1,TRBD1,CSVIGTGTYGYTF,TGCAGCGTTATCGGGACAGGGACCTATGGCTACACCTTC
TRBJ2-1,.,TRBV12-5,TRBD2,CASGSYGRFEQFF,TGTGCTAGTGGTTCCTACGGGAGGTTTGAGCAGTTCTTC
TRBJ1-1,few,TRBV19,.,CASSIQNTEAFF,TGTGCCAGTAGTATACAGAACACTGAAGCTTTCTTT
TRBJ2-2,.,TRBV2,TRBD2,CASTGTSGRANTGELFF,TGTGCCAGCACAGGAACTAGCGGGAGAGCGAACACCGGGGAGCTGTTTTTT
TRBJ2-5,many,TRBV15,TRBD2,CATSRLAGETQYF,TGTGCCACCAGTCGACTAGCGGGAGAGACCCAGTACTTC
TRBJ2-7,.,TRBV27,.,CASSSPSRQAVQQYF,TGTGCCAGCAGTTCTCCATCCCGACAGGCCGTCCAGCAGTACTTC